This entry concerns a single T cell receptor beta chain. The sample belongs to a study of patients and donors after allogeneic stem cell transplantation. TCRdb re-analysed the RT-PCR reads in MiXCR, keeping a single row per CDR3 protein. The sample has more than 850,000 distinct CDR3 sequences; approximately 18% are singletons. Germline V gene sequence: CDR1 SGHAT, CDR2 FQNNGV. With 0 bases removed from V and 11 bases from J, the gap between germline ends came to 11 bases. CDR3 length equals 14 residues. The rearrangement uses TRBV11-2 and TRBJ1-6, with D possibly matching TRBD1 (5 bases). This clonotype was sampled from a human donor who was either an allogeneic HSCT recipient or a stem cell or donor lymphocyte infusion donor (not recorded which). It is not recorded whose cells these are; they may come from a transplant donor. The sample was blood, either unsorted or a sorted T cell fraction (not recorded which). The CDR3 bases are TGTGCCAGCAGCTTAGATGGGGACGTAACACCCCTCCACTTT. This sequence encodes CASSLDGDVTPLHF. Complete variable domain (other parts from reference TRBV11-2 and TRBJ1-6): EAGVAQSPRYKIIEKRQSVAFWCNPISGHATLYWYQQILGQGPKLLIQFQNNGVVDDSQLPKDRFSAERLKGVDSTLKIQPAKLEDSAVYLCASSLDGDVTPLHFGNGTRLTVT.